Below are 10 T cell receptor beta chains sequenced from a single sample in a study of cytomegalovirus exposure and HLA in healthy donors. Use of 60 Vbeta and 13 Jbeta primers characterized the PCR. TCRdb's copy holds only in-frame clones and misses some; the assay was immunoSEQ multiplex PCR. This table has about 190,000 clones, 87% appearing once. Specimen: PBMCs. Receptors originate from a man in his thirties or forties in good health and CMV-seronegative.

This chain uses TRBV28 with TRBJ1-4; no clear D. The CDR3 is 12 residues long. Trimming took 4 bases from V and 8 from J, leaving 8 bases between them. The V gene's germline CDR1 is MDHEN and CDR2 SYDVKM. CDR3 nucleotide sequence: TGTGCCAGCAGTTACGTCGGGGAAAAACTGTTTTTT. This gives the protein CASSYVGEKLFF.

This chain uses TRBV6-5 with TRBJ1-1; possibly TRBD1 for D (5 bases). The germline V gene encodes CDR1 MNHEY and CDR2 SVGAGI. With 2 bases removed from V and 11 bases from J, the gap between germline ends came to 12 bases. The CDR3 has 12 amino acids. CDR3 DNA: TGTGCCAGCAGTTACAGGGGCGGTGACGCTTTCTTT. It encodes CASSYRGGDAFF.

The genes are TRBV7-9 and TRBJ2-7; 7 bases fit TRBD1. With 4 bases clipped from V and 5 bases from J, the junction kept 5 bases outside the gene matches. Looked up from germline, CDR1 is SEHNR and CDR2 is FQNEAQ (reference sequence). The CDR3 runs to 13 residues. The CDR3: CASSSSGGNEQYF. The CDR3 coding sequence is TGTGCCAGCAGCTCTTCAGGGGGTAACGAGCAGTACTTC.

The V and J genes are TRBV28 and TRBJ1-1; D call uncertain. The CDR3 spans 15 residues. The germline gives CDR1 MDHEN, CDR2 SYDVKM. Between the trimmed V and J ends, which lost 1 base and 1 base, there was a span of 10 bases. CDR3 loop: CASSLSDSSNTEAFF. The CDR3 coding sequence is TGTGCCAGCAGTTTATCTGACTCCTCGAACACTGAAGCTTTCTTT.

The rearrangement uses TRBV30 and TRBJ2-1, with 7 bases aligning to TRBD2. This CDR3 comprises 15 residues. V shed 0 bases, J shed 0 bases, and the junction held 2 bases outside the gene matches. Germline CDR1 and CDR2: GTSNPN and SVGIG (reference sequence). The CDR3 bases are TGTGCCTGGAGTGTAGTAGCGGGCTCCTACAATGAGCAGTTCTTC. Protein sequence: CAWSVVAGSYNEQFF.

This chain connects TRBV7-2 to TRBJ2-7; tentatively, D is TRBD1 (6 bases). Looked up from germline, CDR1 is SGHTA and CDR2 is FQGNSA. Trimming shortened V by 0 bases and J by 5 bases, and 14 bases separated the two germline ends. The CDR3 has 15 residues. In DNA, the CDR3 is TGTGCCAGCAGCTTAGCTGGGGACACCCCCAACGAGCAGTACTTC. As protein: CASSLAGDTPNEQYF.

The chain carries TRBV7-9 and TRBJ2-2, with D perhaps matching TRBD1 (7 bases). This CDR3 spans 14 amino acids. CDR1 SEHNR and CDR2 FQNEAQ come from the germline V gene (reference sequence). V gave up 5 bases and J gave up 1 base, with 8 bases separating them. The CDR3 spells CASSQGGNTGELFF. The CDR3 nucleotides read TGTGCCAGCAGCCAGGGGGGGAACACCGGGGAGCTGTTTTTT.

The V gene is TRBV28, the J gene TRBJ1-5; 8 bases are shared with TRBD1. Looked up from germline, CDR1 is MDHEN and CDR2 is SYDVKM. V lost 6 bases and J lost 6; bases outside the gene matches: 7. The CDR3 runs to 14 residues. The CDR3 sequence: CASRNTGGGQPQHF. CDR3 nucleotide sequence: TGTGCCAGCAGAAATACAGGGGGAGGTCAGCCCCAGCATTTT.

The V gene is TRBV7-9, the J gene TRBJ1-2; D unclear. With 5 bases removed from V and 4 bases from J, the gap between germline ends came to 8 bases. The CDR3 is made up of 12 amino acids. Germline V CDR1 and CDR2: SEHNR, FQNEAQ (reference sequence). The CDR3 DNA sequence: TGTGCCAGCAGCCCGGAGCCCTATGGCTACACCTTC. It translates to CASSPEPYGYTF.

The CDR3 DNA reads TGTGCCAGCAGAACTACGATTTCACCCCTCCACTTT. Amino acid sequence: CASRTTISPLHF. The chain is built from TRBV6-5 and TRBJ1-6, with no clear D. V was clipped by 6 bases and J by 9 bases, with 9 bases between them. CDR1 is MNHEY and CDR2 is SVGAGI in the germline V gene. The CDR3 length is 12 residues.